This T cell receptor (beta chain) was captured by sequencing in a study of blood T cells in healthy people across ages (dated by TCRdb to the mid-2010s). Background for the entire study: In model experiments, roughly one uniquely barcoded TCR beta cDNA molecule per two T cells was captured by template switching. Age-related changes in TCR beta repertoire diversity were measured in the study by deep sequencing normalized with unique cDNA molecular identifiers. The donors were divided into four age groups: young (average around 16 years), middle-aged (approximately 39), aged (approximately 62) and long-lived (more than 75). To avoid experimental bias, donors of different ages were randomly spread across the sequencing lanes. For two donors (one aged 18 to 30 and one aged 80 or older), the study analyzed two additional independent replicas of 1 million unique cDNA reads from the same blood draw. The full study reports these points: Conclusive comparison of naive and antigen-experienced compartments was prevented by the profiling of bulk unsorted PBMCs. A strong correlation was found between observed TCR beta diversity and the percentage of naive T cells measured by flow cytometry. Observed TCR beta diversity per million T cells fell roughly linearly with age, and a significant reduction was already apparent by age around 36. Donor CMV infection status was unknown, potentially confounding age-related changes in expanded clonotypes. Compared with the aged group, the long-lived group had more naive CD4+ T cells, fewer expanded clones and increased TCR diversity, suggesting age selection. Estimates of total diversity from one million sequenced T cells were regarded as lower bounds and underestimates.

Systemically healthy Caucasian individuals from Russia, some 40 in total and aged about 6 to 100 years, were included as donors. Each donor gave 8 to 10 milliliters of peripheral blood, drawn into EDTA-treated Vacutainer tubes. Ficoll-Paque density-gradient centrifugation was used to isolate PBMCs, with at least 6 million per sample. Total RNA was extracted from PBMCs with Trizol reagent, with at least 5.5 micrograms obtained per sample. The percentages of naive CD45RAhigh/CD27high T cells were determined by flow cytometry on a PBMC aliquot from every donor. This clonotype was seen more than once but under ten times. Which antigen it targets is not known. No much larger clone is present one base from it, and per-base qualities are unavailable. Library method: 5' RACE. Reads for this sample came from an Illumina HiSeq 2500. A second PCR of roughly 6 to 12 cycles was run with a J-beta primer mix and a sample-barcoded 5' primer. A unique molecular identifier was introduced onto each TCR beta cDNA molecule by a template-switch 5' adaptor carrying 12 random nucleotides. Each sample yielded at least 3 million CDR3-containing paired-end reads. All of the RNA was converted into first-strand cDNA using the Mint cDNA synthesis kit, with a TRBC-specific oligonucleotide serving as the primer. After uracil-DNA glycosylase treatment, a first 18-cycle PCR used universal primers M1SS and BC2_uni_R on all cDNA. The original pipeline was this. Normalization of each sample was performed by random selection of 1 million high-quality reads, each carrying a distinct molecular identifier. Reads sharing molecular identifiers were discarded rather than binned into consensus sequences. CDR3 identification, clonotype clustering and error correction used MiTCR with a Q25 quality threshold and the strictest error-elimination algorithm. A nonparametric unseen species model with Euler transformation was used to estimate lower-bound total TCR beta diversity. TCRdb reprocessing: public reads trimmed at Q25 with fastp, clones called with MiXCR, in-frame beta chains kept. Every distinct CDR3 protein forms one entry, paired with its most common genes and DNA. The V and J calls here are based on TCRdb, not the publication. This sample gives roughly 800,000 distinct CDR3 sequences in total; roughly 64% of them show up just once. The leading ten clones occupy approximately 20% of the sample.

The germline V gene gives CDR1 as SGHTA and CDR2 as FQGNSA. Taken from cysteine to phenylalanine, the CDR3 has 13 residues. Solely the CDR3 DNA is kept, with 39 bases framed from the first base. Trimming takes 1 base from V and 4 bases from J, and the germline ends sit 5 bases apart. This sequence was found in a man younger than 45 in good health. Input material: blood. The rearranged chain carries TRBV7-2 and TRBJ1-3, with the D gene call left open. This receptor has the CDR3 CASSLGSGNTIYF. The nucleotide sequence reads TGTGCCAGCAGCTTAGGGTCCGGAAACACCATATATTTT. Supplemented by the reference TRBV7-2 and TRBJ1-3 proteins around the CDR3, the complete variable domain is GAGVSQSPSNKVTEKGKDVELRCDPISGHTALYWYRQSLGQGLEFLIYFQGNSAPDKSGLPSDRFSAERTGGSVSTLTIQRTQQEDSAVYLCASSLGSGNTIYFGEGSWLTVV.